These 12 T cell receptor beta chains were sequenced from one sample in a study of CD8 T cells in Susac syndrome. Reverse transcription of about 0.5 to 1 ug RNA used random hexamers. Via MiXCR, TCRdb re-called the immunoSEQ multiplex PCR reads, giving one row per CDR3 protein. The sample consists of some 180,000 distinct CDR3 sequences, about 95% of them appearing once. The material sequenced was CD4+ T cells from PBMCs. Every receptor here comes from a human donor in good health.

V gene TRBV20-1 combines with J gene TRBJ2-1, with TRBD1 matching over 7 bases. The CDR3 length is 13 residues. CDR1 is DFQATT and CDR2 is SNEGSKA in the germline V gene (reference sequence). V lost 6 bases, J lost 7 bases, and 9 bases stayed unmatched. CDR3 amino acids: CSATDRNYNEQFF. The CDR3 coding sequence is TGCAGTGCAACGGACAGGAATTATAATGAGCAGTTCTTC.

V and J are TRBV7-6 and TRBJ2-1; perhaps TRBD1 as D (6 bases). Germline V gives CDR1 SGHVS, CDR2 FNYEAQ. The V and J ends lost 4 bases and 6 bases respectively, with 16 bases between them. The CDR3 totals 15 residues. The CDR3 DNA is TGTGCCAGCAGCTCCACGGACAGTCTGGGCAATGAGCAGTTCTTC. This gives the protein CASSSTDSLGNEQFF. Together with reference TRBV7-6 and TRBJ2-1, the CDR3 gives the full variable domain: GAGVSQSPRYKVTKRGQDVALRCDPISGHVSLYWYRQALGQGPEFLTYFNYEAQQDKSGLPNDRFSAERPEGSISTLTIQRTEQRDSAMYRCASSSTDSLGNEQFFGPGTRLTVL.

This clonotype appeared once. J is TRBJ1-4 and V is TRBV7-9, with D hard to call. V lost 5 bases to trimming and J lost 8 bases, with 15 bases between them. The length of the CDR3 is 14 residues. Germline assignment: CDR1 SEHNR and CDR2 FQNEAQ (reference sequence). CDR3 DNA: TGTGCCAGCAGCCCGCCAGCACCGGCGGAAAAACTGTTTTTT. This translates into CASSPPAPAEKLFF.

This clonotype was detected once. The chain employs TRBV7-2 and TRBJ2-7; tentatively, D is TRBD2 (5 bases). V was trimmed by 1 base and J by 3 bases, leaving 10 bases between them. The CDR3 covers 14 residues. The germline gives CDR1 SGHTA, CDR2 FQGNSA. In nucleotides, the CDR3 is TGTGCCAGCAGCTTAGTGCCGGGAAACTACGAGCAGTACTTC. It translates to CASSLVPGNYEQYF.

The chain recombines TRBV7-9 with TRBJ2-1; a possible D gene is TRBD1 (6 bases). This CDR3 is 14 amino acids long. From germline, CDR1 is SEHNR and CDR2 FQNEAQ (reference sequence). V dropped 4 bases and J dropped 10 bases, with 17 bases sitting between them. The CDR3 DNA follows: TGTGCCAGCAGCTGGGACCAGGGGTTTCGGGAGCAGTTCTTC. Protein product: CASSWDQGFREQFF.

The CDR3 is CAWRIGGSFSGANVLTF. The CDR3 DNA follows: TGTGCCTGGAGAATAGGGGGCTCTTTCTCTGGGGCCAACGTCCTGACTTTC. The J gene is TRBJ2-6, the V gene TRBV30; 7 bases match TRBD1. The trim removed 3 bases at V and 0 bases at J, leaving 8 bases unmatched. The length of the CDR3 is 17 residues. Germline V gives CDR1 GTSNPN, CDR2 SVGIG (reference sequence).

The chain uses TRBV29-1 and TRBJ2-5, with 8 bases that match TRBD1. V dropped 6 bases and J dropped 0; count of bases not matched to a gene: 6. Germline V CDR1 and CDR2: SQVTM, ANQGSEA. The length of the CDR3 is 14 residues. The CDR3 region has the DNA TGCAGCGTAATGGACAGGGCGAACCAAGAGACCCAGTACTTC. Translation: CSVMDRANQETQYF. The full variable domain, completed using reference TRBV29-1 and TRBJ2-5, is SAVISQKPSRDICQRGTSLTIQCQVDSQVTMMFWYRQQPGQSLTLIATANQGSEATYESGFVIDKFPISRPNLTFSTLTVSNMSPEDSSIYLCSVMDRANQETQYFGPGTRLLVL.

V and J are TRBV11-2 and TRBJ2-1; either TRBD1 or TRBD2 may fit D (5 bases each). The V end was cut by 5 bases, the J end by 9 bases, with 14 bases between. The germline gives CDR1 SGHAT, CDR2 FQNNGV. The CDR3 is 13 residues long. The CDR3: CASSPRDLTEQFF. CDR3 bases: TGTGCCAGCAGCCCGAGGGACCTTACTGAGCAGTTCTTC.

The CDR3 here is CAWSTGESTSTDTQYF. As DNA, the CDR3 is TGTGCCTGGAGTACAGGGGAGTCCACTTCCACAGATACGCAGTATTTT. V usage is TRBV30 and J usage is TRBJ2-3; 7 bases agree with TRBD1. Per the germline V gene, CDR1 is GTSNPN and CDR2 is SVGIG (reference sequence). V trimming: 2 bases; J trimming: 2 bases; junction bases outside the gene matches: 10. The CDR3 length is 16 residues.

The chain couples TRBV28 to TRBJ2-5; 12 bases are a match to TRBD2. The junction had 5 bases not matched to a gene; V was cut back by 6 bases and J by 3 bases. This CDR3 is 15 amino acids long. Germline V gives CDR1 MDHEN, CDR2 SYDVKM. CDR3 loop: CASRPTSGREETQYF. The CDR3 DNA follows: TGTGCCAGCAGACCGACTAGCGGGAGAGAAGAGACCCAGTACTTC.

This clonotype was observed a single time. V usage is TRBV14 and J usage is TRBJ2-3; D gene uncertain. CDR1 and CDR2 (germline): SGHDN, FVKESK. The CDR3 spans 14 residues. V dropped 4 bases and J dropped 0 bases, with 8 bases sitting between them. The CDR3 DNA is TGTGCCAGCAGCCCGTTGGACAGCACAGATACGCAGTATTTT. It yields the protein CASSPLDSTDTQYF.

The chain is built from TRBV4-2 and TRBJ2-5, with D perhaps being TRBD1 or TRBD2 (5 bases each). Germline loops: CDR1 LGHNA, CDR2 YNFKEQ. The CDR3 is made up of 14 amino acids. Deletions cut 4 bases from V and 6 bases from J, with 15 bases between. The CDR3 loop is CASSPSIGAKTQYF. In nucleotides, the CDR3 is TGTGCCAGCAGCCCTTCAATCGGGGCGAAGACCCAGTACTTC.